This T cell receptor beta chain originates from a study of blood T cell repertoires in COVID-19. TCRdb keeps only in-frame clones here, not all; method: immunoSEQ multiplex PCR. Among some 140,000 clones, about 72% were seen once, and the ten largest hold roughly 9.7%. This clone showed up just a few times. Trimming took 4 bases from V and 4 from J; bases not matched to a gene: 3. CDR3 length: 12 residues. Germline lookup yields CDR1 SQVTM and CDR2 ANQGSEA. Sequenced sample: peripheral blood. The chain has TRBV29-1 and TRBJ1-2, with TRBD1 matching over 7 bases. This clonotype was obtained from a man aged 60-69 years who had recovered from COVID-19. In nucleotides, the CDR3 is TGCAGCGTTGGGGGGGACAGCTATGGCTACACCTTC. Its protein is CSVGGDSYGYTF.